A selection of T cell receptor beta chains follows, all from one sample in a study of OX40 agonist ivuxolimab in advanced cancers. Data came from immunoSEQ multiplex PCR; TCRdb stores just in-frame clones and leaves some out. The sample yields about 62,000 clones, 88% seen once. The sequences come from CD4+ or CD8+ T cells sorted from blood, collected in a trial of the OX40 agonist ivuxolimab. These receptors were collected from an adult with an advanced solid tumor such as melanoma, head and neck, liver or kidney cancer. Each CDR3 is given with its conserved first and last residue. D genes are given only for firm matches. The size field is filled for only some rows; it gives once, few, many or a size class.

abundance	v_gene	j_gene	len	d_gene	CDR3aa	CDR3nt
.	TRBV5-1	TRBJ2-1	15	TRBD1	CASSLGTGVYNEQFF	TGCGCCAGCAGCTTGGGGACAGGGGTTTACAATGAGCAGTTCTTC
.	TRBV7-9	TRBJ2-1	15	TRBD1	CASSRSGQGLNEQFF	TGTGCCAGCAGCCGCTCGGGACAGGGGCTCAATGAGCAGTTCTTC
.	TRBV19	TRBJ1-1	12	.	CASSITGAKAFF	TGTGCCAGTAGTATCACGGGGGCCAAAGCTTTCTTT
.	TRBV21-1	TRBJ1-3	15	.	CASADTPRPGNTIYF	TGTGCCAGCGCGGACACCCCGAGGCCTGGAAACACCATATATTTT
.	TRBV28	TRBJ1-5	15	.	CASSSGQLFDQPQHF	TGTGCCAGCAGTTCCGGCCAGCTTTTCGATCAGCCCCAGCATTTT
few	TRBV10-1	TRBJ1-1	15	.	CASSESIRDWTEAFF	TGCGCCAGCAGTGAGTCGATACGGGACTGGACTGAAGCTTTCTTT
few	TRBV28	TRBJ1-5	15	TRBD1	CASSGTGQVNQPQHF	TGTGCCAGCAGTGGGACTGGACAGGTTAATCAGCCCCAGCATTTT
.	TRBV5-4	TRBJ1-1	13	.	CASSGRRTDEAFF	TGTGCCAGCAGCGGAAGAAGGACGGACGAAGCTTTCTTT
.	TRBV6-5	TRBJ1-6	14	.	CASRPGQEISPLHF	TGTGCCAGCAGACCGGGACAAGAAATTTCACCCCTCCACTTT
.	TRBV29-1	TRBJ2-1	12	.	CSVEWGSTEQFF	TGCAGCGTTGAATGGGGGTCTACGGAGCAGTTCTTC
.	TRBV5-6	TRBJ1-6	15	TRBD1	CASSWGTGRISPLHF	TGTGCCAGCAGCTGGGGGACAGGGAGGATTTCACCCCTCCACTTT
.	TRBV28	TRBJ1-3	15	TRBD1	CASSRTGSSGNTIYF	TGTGCCAGCAGCCGGACAGGGAGCTCTGGAAACACCATATATTTT
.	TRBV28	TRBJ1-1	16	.	CASSSGQYFMNTEAFF	TGTGCCAGCAGTTCCGGGCAGTACTTCATGAACACTGAAGCTTTCTTT
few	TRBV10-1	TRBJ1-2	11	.	CASSDGGGYTF	TGCGCCAGCAGTGATGGGGGGGGCTACACCTTC
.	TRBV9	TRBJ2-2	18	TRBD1	CASSVEGVDRGRRGELFF	TGTGCCAGCAGCGTAGAGGGTGTTGACAGGGGGCGCCGCGGGGAGCTGTTTTTT
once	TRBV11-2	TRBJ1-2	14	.	CASSPTVSRNGYTF	TGTGCCAGCAGCCCCACGGTCAGCCGAAATGGCTACACCTTC
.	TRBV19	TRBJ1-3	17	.	CASSIDLGTGSGNTIYF	TGTGCCAGTAGTATAGATCTGGGTACCGGGTCTGGAAACACCATATATTTT
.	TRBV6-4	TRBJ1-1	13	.	CASSERGNTEAFF	TGTGCCAGCAGTGAAAGAGGGAACACTGAAGCTTTCTTT
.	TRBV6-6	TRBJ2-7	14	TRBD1	CASSRRDSSYEQYF	TGTGCCAGCAGTCGCCGGGACAGCTCCTACGAGCAGTACTTC
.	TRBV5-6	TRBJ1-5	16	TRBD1	CASSLADRGKNQPQHF	TGTGCCAGCAGCTTGGCCGACAGGGGGAAAAATCAGCCCCAGCATTTT
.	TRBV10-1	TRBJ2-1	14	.	CASSAEPSYNEQFF	TGCGCCAGCAGTGCCGAGCCGTCCTACAATGAGCAGTTCTTC
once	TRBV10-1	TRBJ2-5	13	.	CASSVGGGETQYF	TGCGCCAGCAGTGTTGGAGGGGGAGAGACCCAGTACTTC
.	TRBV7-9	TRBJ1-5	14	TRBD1	CASSFGQGVQPQHF	TGTGCCAGCAGCTTCGGACAGGGGGTTCAGCCCCAGCATTTT
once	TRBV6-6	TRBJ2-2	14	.	CASTAHENTGELFF	TGTGCCAGCACGGCGCACGAGAACACCGGGGAGCTGTTTTTT
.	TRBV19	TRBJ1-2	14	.	CASSPLDTGYGYTF	TGTGCCAGTAGTCCCTTGGACACCGGCTATGGCTACACCTTC
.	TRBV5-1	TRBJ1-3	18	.	CASSPTLSGASSGNTIYF	TGCGCCAGCAGCCCGACACTTAGCGGGGCCAGCTCTGGAAACACCATATATTTT
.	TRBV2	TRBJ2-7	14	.	CASSEYNWEYEQYF	TGTGCCAGCAGTGAATATAATTGGGAATACGAGCAGTACTTC
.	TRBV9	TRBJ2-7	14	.	CASSVGIPTNEQYF	TGTGCCAGCAGCGTAGGGATTCCTACTAACGAGCAGTACTTC
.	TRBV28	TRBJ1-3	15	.	CASSLSGITGNTIYF	TGTGCCAGCAGTTTATCGGGGATTACTGGAAACACCATATATTTT
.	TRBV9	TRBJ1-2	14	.	CASKNSGGRYGYTF	TGTGCCAGCAAGAATAGTGGGGGGCGGTACGGCTACACCTTC
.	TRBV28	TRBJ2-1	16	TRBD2	CASSAPGIAGHNEQFF	TGTGCCAGCAGTGCACCCGGGATAGCGGGCCACAATGAGCAGTTCTTC
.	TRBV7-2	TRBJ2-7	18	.	CASSLGGGLRDKHYEQYF	TGTGCCAGCAGCTTAGGGGGAGGGTTACGGGACAAGCATTACGAGCAGTACTTC